These T cell receptor beta chains were read from a single sample in a study of monozygotic twins with inflammatory bowel disease. TCRdb processed the 5' RACE reads again and assigns one entry to each CDR3 protein, with no DNA. The sample includes a few hundred thousand distinct CDR3 sequences. Sequenced material: blood. The source is a human donor with ulcerative colitis or Crohn's disease, or a healthy co-twin of an affected twin (not recorded which). Both conserved end residues are part of each CDR3.

V	J	length	CDR3
TRBV5-1	TRBJ1-2	13	CASSKVTGEGYTF
TRBV3-1	TRBJ2-2	16	CASRLQGAPITGELFF
TRBV12-3/TRBV12-4	TRBJ1-5	14	CASSWGGSEQPQHF
TRBV7-6	TRBJ2-3	14	CASSLGSPTDTQYF
TRBV5-1	TRBJ2-5	13	CASGTPGVETQYF
TRBV3-1	TRBJ1-1	12	CASSQGEGEAFF
TRBV18	TRBJ2-3	14	CASSPPSPADTQYF
TRBV5-1	TRBJ1-1	14	CASSGPTGRTEAFF
TRBV19	TRBJ1-1	13	CASSIGLRTEAFF
TRBV12-3/TRBV12-4	TRBJ1-2	13	CASSFNGNYGYTF
TRBV7-2	TRBJ2-3	16	CASSLLGGGIRDTQYF
TRBV27	TRBJ1-6	16	CASSESGGGSGSPLHF
TRBV15	TRBJ2-4	13	CATSREPADIQYF
TRBV20-1	TRBJ2-7	15	CSATFRSKVSYEQYF
TRBV20-1	TRBJ1-2	14	CSAHSQGPHYGYTF
TRBV15	TRBJ1-4	13	CASKTGSNEKLFF
TRBV10-2	TRBJ2-2	14	CASRSGLHTGELFF
TRBV12-3/TRBV12-4	TRBJ1-1	14	CASTLGTTNTEAFF
TRBV5-1	TRBJ1-6	16	CASSLERGVNNSPLHF
TRBV27	TRBJ2-1	16	CASSFGLAGTLHEQFF
TRBV2	TRBJ1-6	12	CASNERGFSLHF
TRBV11-2	TRBJ2-2	14	CASSLNAGSGELFF
TRBV5-5	TRBJ1-5	16	CASSPTRVSSNQPQHF
TRBV12-3/TRBV12-4	TRBJ2-7	14	CASSIGGSFYEQYF
TRBV7-8	TRBJ1-1	14	CASRMGGVNTEAFF
TRBV20-1	TRBJ1-1	11	CSARWNTEAFF
TRBV5-1	TRBJ2-2	19	CASSSKGLAGAKSTGELFF
TRBV5-1	TRBJ1-2	14	CASSSPPANYGYTF
TRBV12-3/TRBV12-4	TRBJ1-1	16	CASSLHNAGSGTEAFF
TRBV5-1	TRBJ2-1	17	CASSLAVSRGAGHEQFF
TRBV20-1	TRBJ2-7	14	CSAGPGGFEGEQYF
TRBV19	TRBJ2-1	15	CASSMRGATYNEQFF
TRBV19	TRBJ1-4	15	CASGDQGSTNEKLFF
TRBV6-1	TRBJ1-3	14	CASRTTGSGNTIYF
TRBV3-1	TRBJ2-1	17	CASSPRTSGDSYNEQFF
TRBV6-2/TRBV6-3	TRBJ2-1	18	CASSYLASGGIIYNEQFF
TRBV6-1	TRBJ2-3	14	CASSESPSTDTQYF
TRBV27	TRBJ2-5	13	CASSFDRGETQYF
TRBV12-3/TRBV12-4	TRBJ2-1	11	CASSLTSGQFF
TRBV19	TRBJ2-5	14	CASSRGGAGETQYF
TRBV20-1	TRBJ2-5	11	CSARESETQYF
TRBV25-1	TRBJ1-1	15	CASKMSGAQNTEAFF
TRBV5-1	TRBJ1-6	13	CASSPDGNSPLHF
TRBV7-9	TRBJ2-7	15	CASSLFWDWEGEQYF
TRBV24-1	TRBJ1-1	13	CATSDSQSTEAFF
TRBV5-1	TRBJ2-3	12	CASRQELNTQYF
TRBV11-2	TRBJ2-1	15	CASSSLRGAQGEQFF
TRBV5-1	TRBJ2-7	14	CASSEGTGASQQYF
TRBV6-1	TRBJ1-6	16	CASSTSGTPEGSPLHF
TRBV12-3/TRBV12-4	TRBJ2-3	15	CASCLGGRVTDTQYF
TRBV6-2/TRBV6-3	TRBJ2-1	14	CASSYSEVYNEQFF
TRBV27	TRBJ1-1	13	CASSLKENTEAFF
TRBV5-1	TRBJ2-1	15	CASSLYMSSYNEQFF
TRBV7-2	TRBJ1-2	16	CASSLASEATPYGYTF